Sequencing of this TCR beta chain was carried out in a study of shared clonotypes between healthy human individuals. The team ran DNA from unsorted PBMCs on ten immunoSEQ deep assay plates for sequencing. Clones were sequenced by immunoSEQ multiplex PCR, and TCRdb holds only the in-frame ones, with some missing. The sample lists 530,000 or so clones, 75% to 80% occurring once. Germline lookup yields CDR1 SQVTM and CDR2 ANQGSEA. The V and J ends lost 2 bases and 5 bases respectively, with 12 bases between them. This CDR3 region has 13 residues. This rearrangement joins TRBV29-1 to TRBJ1-2, with unresolved D. The sample was PBMCs. The clonotype was recovered from a woman aged 40-49 years in good health. Some clones in this sample may be carry-over from other donors' samples. The CDR3 loop is CSVESEGGYGYTF. The CDR3 nucleotides read TGCAGCGTTGAATCAGAGGGTGGGTATGGCTACACCTTC.